The 12 T cell receptor beta chains below come from one sample, sequenced in a study of glioma-infiltrating T cells. Amplification of TCR alpha and beta CDR3 regions from RNA used iRepertoire nested multiplex PCR. One entry per CDR3 protein, called by TCRdb with MiXCR from the multiplex PCR reads. The sample holds about 93,000 distinct CDR3 sequences, approximately 42% seen once. Sequences were obtained from glioma tissue, nonneoplastic brain tissue, or PBMCs (not recorded which). The receptors here all came from a human donor with low-grade glioma or glioblastoma, undergoing nonglioma brain surgery, or in good health (not recorded which).

V usage is TRBV6-2 or TRBV6-3 and J usage is TRBJ2-7; 8 positions agree with TRBD1. V lost 3 bases and J lost 4; bases outside the gene matches: 14. Germline V gene sequence: CDR1 MNHEY, CDR2 SVGEGT. The CDR3 is 17 amino acids. The CDR3 nucleotides are TGTGCCAGCAGTTATGTTCCGGGACAGGACATCTCATACGAGCAGTACTTC. This codes for CASSYVPGQDISYEQYF.

This clonotype occurred many times. The CDR3 reads CASSYSTSGSFSYNEQFF. CDR3 DNA: TGTGCCAGCAGTTACTCGACTAGCGGGAGTTTCTCCTACAATGAGCAGTTCTTC. V gene TRBV6-5 combines with J gene TRBJ2-1; 12 nucleotides align to TRBD2. V was pared by 0 bases and J by 0 bases, with 3 bases of the junction left unmatched. Germline V CDR1 and CDR2: MNHEY, SVGAGI. The CDR3 extends over 18 amino acids.

The table lists this clonotype with many counts. J is TRBJ2-5 and V is TRBV20-1; D uncertain. This CDR3 has 10 residues. Germline CDR1 DFQATT, CDR2 SNEGSKA (reference sequence). Trimming removed 7 bases at V and 7 bases at J, with 10 bases between. The CDR3: CSVLNGTQYF. In DNA, the CDR3 is TGCAGTGTTCTGAATGGGACCCAGTACTTC.

This clonotype showed up many times. The genes are TRBV18 and TRBJ2-2, with 7 bases fitting TRBD2. Germline V gene lookup returns CDR1 KGHSH and CDR2 LQKENI. Trimming took 2 bases from V and 7 from J; bases not matched to a gene: 7. The CDR3 covers 15 residues. CDR3 sequence: CASSPWAGDDGELFF. The CDR3 region has the DNA TGTGCCAGCTCACCATGGGCGGGAGATGACGGGGAGCTGTTTTTT.

This clonotype occurred many times. J is TRBJ2-1 and V is TRBV18; D remains ambiguous. The V and J ends lost 3 bases and 5 bases respectively, with 5 bases between them. Germline-derived CDR1 and CDR2 are KGHSH and LQKENI. The CDR3 contains 12 residues. Here the CDR3 reads CASSPLHNEQFF. CDR3 sequence (DNA): TGTGCCAGCTCACCTCTTCACAATGAGCAGTTCTTC.

This clonotype was counted ten times or more. The V and J genes are TRBV29-1 and TRBJ1-2; D is perhaps TRBD1 (6 bases). This CDR3 spans 15 amino acids. From germline, CDR1 is SQVTM and CDR2 ANQGSEA. V lost 3 bases, J lost 4 bases, and 18 bases lay in between. CDR3 sequence: CSVDLQGGGPYGYTF. CDR3 DNA sequence: TGCAGCGTTGACCTTCAAGGGGGGGGTCCCTATGGCTACACCTTC.

This clonotype was detected many times. This chain connects TRBV6-1 to TRBJ1-1; D not certain. Germline values: CDR1 MNHNS, CDR2 SASEGT. V lost 4 bases and J 0 bases, leaving 9 bases between the germline ends. CDR3 size: 14 residues. The CDR3 sequence: CASSVKVLNTEAFF. The CDR3 DNA is TGTGCCAGCAGTGTCAAGGTCCTGAACACTGAAGCTTTCTTT.

This chain connects TRBV28 to TRBJ1-5, with 7 bases identical to TRBD1. The V and J ends lost 3 bases and 15 bases, in that order; junction bases with no gene match: 8. The germline V gene has CDR1 MDHEN and CDR2 SYDVKM. CDR3 length: 12 residues. The CDR3 coding sequence is TGTGCCAGCAGTTTCCCGGGACAGTTCCTGCATTTT. Residues: CASSFPGQFLHF.

This clonotype was counted a few times. A read error may be the cause here, since a much bigger clone is one base away. This CDR3 fails to terminate in the conserved phenylalanine or tryptophan, so it likely reflects a read error. The chain links TRBV12-3 or TRBV12-4 to TRBJ2-7; 8 bases map to TRBD1. This CDR3 region has 16 residues. V lost 4 bases to trimming and J lost 0 bases; unmatched junction nucleotides: 8. This CDR3 is CASSSGQGKRSYEQYL. In DNA, the CDR3 is TGTGCCAGCAGTTCAGGACAGGGAAAACGCTCCTACGAGCAGTACCTC.

Ten or more counts support this clonotype. The chain joins TRBV5-4 to TRBJ2-5; D ambiguous. Trimming pared 2 bases from V and 3 bases from J, leaving 8 bases between. The CDR3 is 13 amino acids. The V gene's germline CDR1 is SGHNT and CDR2 YYREEE (reference sequence). CDR3 sequence (DNA): TGTGCCAGCAGCTTACGACCGGAAGAGACCCAGTACTTC. This encodes CASSLRPEETQYF.

This clonotype was recorded at least ten times. The germline gene is not matched at one end of the junction; a read error may be the cause. This chain joins TRBV5-1 and TRBJ2-2, with D possibly matching TRBD2 (6 bases). The CDR3 covers 15 residues. Germline V lookup: CDR1 SGHRS, CDR2 YFSETQ. The CDR3 loop is CASSLASANTGELFF. CDR3 coding DNA: TGTGCCAGCAGCTTGGCTAGCGCCAACACCGGGGAGCTGTTTTTT.

On this clonotype itself: Mismatch with germline at one junction end may stem from a read error. The chain links TRBV7-9 to TRBJ2-3; 11 nucleotides line up with TRBD2. The CDR3 runs 18 residues. From germline, CDR1 is SEHNR and CDR2 FQNEAQ (reference sequence). CDR3 DNA: TGTGCCAGCAGCTCCTCGACTAGCGGGACAAAGCCCCCAGATACGCAGAATTTC. Amino acids: CASSSSTSGTKPPDTQNF.